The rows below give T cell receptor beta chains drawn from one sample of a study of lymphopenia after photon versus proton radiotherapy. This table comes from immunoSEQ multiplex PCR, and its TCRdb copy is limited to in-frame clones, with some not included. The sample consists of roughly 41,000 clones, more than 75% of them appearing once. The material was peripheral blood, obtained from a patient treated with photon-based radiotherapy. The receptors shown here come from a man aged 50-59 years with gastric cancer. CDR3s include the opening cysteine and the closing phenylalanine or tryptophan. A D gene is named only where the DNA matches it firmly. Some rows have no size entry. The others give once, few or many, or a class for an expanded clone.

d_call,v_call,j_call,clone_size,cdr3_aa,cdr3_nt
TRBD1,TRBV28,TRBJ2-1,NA,CASSSNRGEQFF,TGTGCCAGCAGTTCCAACAGGGGGGAGCAGTTCTTC
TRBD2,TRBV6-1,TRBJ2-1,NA,CATWGSGTRRGQFF,TGTGCCACCTGGGGGAGCGGGACGCGTCGGGGGCAGTTCTTC
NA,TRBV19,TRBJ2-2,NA,CASSGTSTGELFF,TGTGCCAGTTCCGGGACTTCCACCGGGGAGCTGTTTTTT
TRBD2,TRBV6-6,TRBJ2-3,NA,CASSNPVGGGRDTQYF,TGTGCCAGCAGTAATCCGGTTGGGGGGGGGAGAGATACGCAGTATTTT
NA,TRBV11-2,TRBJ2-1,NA,CASSLGGSSGFYNEQFF,TGTGCCAGCAGCTTAGGAGGCTCCAGCGGGTTTTACAATGAGCAGTTCTTC
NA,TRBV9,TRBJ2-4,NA,CASSVPPKNIQYF,TGTGCCAGCAGCGTACCCCCCAAAAACATTCAGTACTTC
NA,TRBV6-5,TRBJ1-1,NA,CASSYNTRNLNTEAFF,TGTGCCAGCAGTTACAACACACGGAACTTGAACACTGAAGCTTTCTTT
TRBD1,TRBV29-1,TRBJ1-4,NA,CSVNTGVDEKLFF,TGCAGCGTTAATACAGGGGTGGATGAAAAACTGTTTTTT
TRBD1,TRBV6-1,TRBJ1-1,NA,CASSAKGAQTEAFF,TGTGCCAGCAGTGCGAAGGGGGCGCAAACTGAAGCTTTCTTT
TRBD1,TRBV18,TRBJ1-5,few,CASSQQGANQPQHF,TGTGCCAGCTCGCAACAGGGGGCGAATCAGCCCCAGCATTTT
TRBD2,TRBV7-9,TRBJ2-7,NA,CASSLGTRDEQYF,TGTGCCAGCAGCTTGGGGACTAGAGACGAGCAGTACTTC
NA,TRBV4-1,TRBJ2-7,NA,CASSQYRDPSSYEQYF,TGCGCCAGCAGCCAATACCGGGACCCAAGCTCCTACGAGCAGTACTTC
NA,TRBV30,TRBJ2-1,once,CAWKWWDEQFF,TGTGCCTGGAAGTGGTGGGATGAGCAGTTCTTC
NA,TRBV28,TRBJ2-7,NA,CASTSSGGGTYEQYF,TGTGCCAGCACCTCGAGTGGAGGTGGGACCTACGAGCAGTACTTC
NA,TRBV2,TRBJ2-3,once,CASSADLYGLNTDTQYF,TGTGCCAGCAGCGCTGATCTCTATGGTCTGAACACAGATACGCAGTATTTT
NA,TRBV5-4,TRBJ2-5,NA,CASSAPGTVETQYF,TGTGCCAGCAGCGCCCCCGGGACCGTGGAGACCCAGTACTTC
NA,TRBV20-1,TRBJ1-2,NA,CSAERQTGYTF,TGCAGTGCTGAACGACAAACAGGCTACACCTTC
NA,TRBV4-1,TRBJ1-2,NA,CASSRPGAGYGYTF,TGCGCCAGCAGCCGCCCGGGGGCTGGCTATGGCTACACCTTC
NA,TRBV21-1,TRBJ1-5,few,CASSKAYGGNSNQPQHF,TGTGCCAGCAGCAAAGCTTACGGGGGGAATAGCAATCAGCCCCAGCATTTT
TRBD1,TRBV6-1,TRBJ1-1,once,CASSEGDRGLTEAFF,TGTGCCAGCAGTGAGGGGGACAGGGGGTTAACTGAAGCTTTCTTT
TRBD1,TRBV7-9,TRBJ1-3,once,CASSFYPGQGKTGNTIYF,TGTGCCAGCAGCTTCTACCCTGGACAGGGGAAAACCGGAAACACCATATATTTT
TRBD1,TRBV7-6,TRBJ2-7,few,CASSDRGYEQYF,TGTGCCAGCAGCGACAGGGGTTACGAGCAGTACTTC
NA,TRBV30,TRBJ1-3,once,CAWGYDGGNTIYF,TGTGCCTGGGGGTACGACGGGGGAAACACCATATATTTT
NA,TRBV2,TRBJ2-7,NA,CASSESGHSSYEQYF,TGTGCCAGCAGTGAATCCGGCCACTCATCCTACGAGCAGTACTTC
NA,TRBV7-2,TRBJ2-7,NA,CASSRSSVYEQYF,TGTGCCAGCAGCCGATCGTCTGTCTACGAGCAGTACTTC
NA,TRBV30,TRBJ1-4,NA,CAWSVPKTHLSGEKLFF,TGTGCCTGGAGTGTACCGAAAACCCATCTCTCGGGCGAAAAACTGTTTTTT
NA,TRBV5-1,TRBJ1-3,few,CASSSQGGSGNTIYF,TGCGCCAGCAGCTCCCAAGGGGGATCTGGAAACACCATATATTTT
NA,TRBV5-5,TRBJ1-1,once,CASSLGARSTEAFF,TGTGCCAGCAGCTTGGGGGCGCGGAGCACTGAAGCTTTCTTT
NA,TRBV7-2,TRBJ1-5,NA,CASSLGGRGNQPQHF,TGTGCCAGCAGCTTAGGGGGACGGGGGAATCAGCCCCAGCATTTT
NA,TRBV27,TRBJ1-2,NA,CASSISVGSNYGYTF,TGTGCCAGCAGTATATCCGTTGGGTCCAACTATGGCTACACCTTC
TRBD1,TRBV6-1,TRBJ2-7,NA,CASKEQGAYYEQYF,TGTGCCAGCAAGGAACAGGGGGCCTACTACGAGCAGTACTTC